A selection of T cell receptor beta chains follows, all from one sample in a study of T-cell memory formation after mild COVID-19. TCRdb redid the calling of the 5' RACE reads with MiXCR, one entry per CDR3 protein. The sample includes about 400,000 distinct CDR3 sequences, 16% of them seen just once. Input material: PBMCs or a T cell subset sorted from them (not recorded which). These receptors were collected from a man between 18 and 35 years old who had mild COVID-19 (a few samples of this study predate the infection). Cell type and time point are not known. Each CDR3 is given without its conserved first and last residue. Where a row states a size, it is once, few, many or the class of an expanded clone; other rows omit it.

V,size,CDR3
TRBV7-2,NA,ASSRNRGGAEAF
TRBV5-1,few,ASSLAANEETQY
TRBV14,few,ASSPHLAGTRY
TRBV15,NA,ATSRGRAGGSYNEQF
TRBV5-1,many,ASRRDRDNEQF
TRBV6-6,NA,ASRDGTGGVYGYT
TRBV29-1,NA,SDLQGADYGYT
TRBV5-4,few,ASSLHFLGGTDTQY
TRBV2,NA,ASGLPARAGEKLF
TRBV12-3/TRBV12-4,few,ASSRTDLSLH